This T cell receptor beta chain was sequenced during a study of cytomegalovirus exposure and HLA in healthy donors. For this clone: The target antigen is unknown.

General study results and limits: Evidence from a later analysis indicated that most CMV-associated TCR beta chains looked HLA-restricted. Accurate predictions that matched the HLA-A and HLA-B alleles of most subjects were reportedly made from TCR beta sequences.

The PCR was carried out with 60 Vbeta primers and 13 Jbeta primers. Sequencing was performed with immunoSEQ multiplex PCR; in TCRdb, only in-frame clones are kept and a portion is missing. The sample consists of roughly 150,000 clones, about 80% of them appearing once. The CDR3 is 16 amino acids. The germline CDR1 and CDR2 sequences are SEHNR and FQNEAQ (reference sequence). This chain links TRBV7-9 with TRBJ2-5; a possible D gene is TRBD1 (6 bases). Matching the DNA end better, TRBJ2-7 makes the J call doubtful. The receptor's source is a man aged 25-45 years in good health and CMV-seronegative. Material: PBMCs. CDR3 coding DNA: TGTGCCAGCAGCTTAGGCAGGCAGGGGTTAACCTACGAGCAGTACTTC. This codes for CASSLGRQGLTYEQYF.